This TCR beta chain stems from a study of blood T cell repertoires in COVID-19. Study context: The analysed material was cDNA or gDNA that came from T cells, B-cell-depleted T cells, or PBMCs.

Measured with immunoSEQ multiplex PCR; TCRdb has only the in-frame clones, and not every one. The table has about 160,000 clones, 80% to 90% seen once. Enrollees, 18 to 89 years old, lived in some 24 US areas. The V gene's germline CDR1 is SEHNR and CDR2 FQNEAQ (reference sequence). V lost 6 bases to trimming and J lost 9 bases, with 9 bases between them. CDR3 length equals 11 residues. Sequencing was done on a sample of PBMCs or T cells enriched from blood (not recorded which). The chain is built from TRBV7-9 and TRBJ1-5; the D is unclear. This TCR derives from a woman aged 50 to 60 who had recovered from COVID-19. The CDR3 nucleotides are TGTGCCAGCAGTTGGGGAGGGCCCCAGCATTTT. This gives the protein CASSWGGPQHF.